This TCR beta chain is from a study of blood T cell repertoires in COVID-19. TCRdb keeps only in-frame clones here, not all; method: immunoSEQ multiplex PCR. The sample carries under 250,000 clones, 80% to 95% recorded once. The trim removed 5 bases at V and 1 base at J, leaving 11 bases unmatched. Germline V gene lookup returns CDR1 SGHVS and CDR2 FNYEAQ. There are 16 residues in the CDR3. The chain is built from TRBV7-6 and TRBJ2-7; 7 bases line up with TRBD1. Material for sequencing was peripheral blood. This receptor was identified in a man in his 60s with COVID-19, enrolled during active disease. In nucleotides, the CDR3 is TGTGCCAGCAGCCCGAAGACAGGGAAGGAATCCTACGAGCAGTACTTC. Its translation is CASSPKTGKESYEQYF.